These 14 T cell receptor beta chains originate from one sample sequenced in a study of blood T cells in healthy people across ages. A J-beta primer mix and a sample-barcoded 5' primer were used in a second PCR of roughly 6 to 12 cycles. MiXCR, run by TCRdb on the 5' RACE reads, gives a single entry per CDR3 protein. The table has over 700,000 distinct CDR3 sequences, about 53% seen once. Sequenced input: blood. The origin of the receptors is a man older than 75 in good health.

In nucleotides, the CDR3 is TGTGCCAGCGCCCAGCGGGAGGATCGGAGCTACAATGAGCAGTTCTTC. Protein: CASAQREDRSYNEQFF. The V call is TRBV9, the J call TRBJ2-1, with TRBD2 matching over 9 bases. J was trimmed by 3 bases and V by 7 bases; bases with no gene match: 11. Germline V gives CDR1 SGDLS, CDR2 YYNGEE. There are 16 residues in the CDR3.

The J gene is TRBJ2-5, the V gene TRBV6-6; D perhaps matches TRBD2 (6 bases). Trimming left V 6 bases short and J 1 base short, with 15 bases between. The CDR3 has 15 amino acids. Per the germline V gene, CDR1 is MNHNY and CDR2 is SVGAGI (reference sequence). The chain's CDR3 is CASSRPLATQETQYF. The DNA of the CDR3 is TGTGCCAGCAGCCGCCCCCTAGCGACCCAAGAGACCCAGTACTTC.

This clonotype was detected a few times. V and J are TRBV6-6 and TRBJ2-5; D gene ambiguous. Germline V gives CDR1 MNHNY, CDR2 SVGAGI (reference sequence). V was cut by 5 bases and J by 7 bases, with 8 bases left in between. CDR3 length equals 11 residues. In nucleotides, the CDR3 is TGTGCCAGCAGTCCCGGGCCGACCCAGTACTTC. It is translated as CASSPGPTQYF.

The J gene is TRBJ1-5, the V gene TRBV5-1; D not resolved. Trimming cost V 0 bases and J 1 base, with 8 bases left between them. The CDR3 is 15 residues long. The germline CDR1 and CDR2 sequences are SGHRS and YFSETQ. The CDR3 protein is CASSLDTFSNQPQHF. The CDR3 DNA reads as TGCGCCAGCAGCTTGGATACATTCAGCAATCAGCCCCAGCATTTT.

This chain connects TRBV29-1 to TRBJ1-2, with 8 nucleotides matching TRBD1. Trimming at V came to 7 bases and at J to 8 bases, leaving 12 bases not matched to a gene. CDR1 is SQVTM, CDR2 ANQGSEA, per germline. The CDR3 is 13 residues long. The CDR3 DNA sequence: TGCAGCGCCGTGGGGCAGGGGGCGTGGGGCTACACCTTC. Its protein product is CSAVGQGAWGYTF.

The chain couples TRBV29-1 to TRBJ2-7, with D maybe TRBD2 (5 bases). Trimming took 7 bases from V and 4 from J, leaving 14 bases between them. Germline V gives CDR1 SQVTM, CDR2 ANQGSEA. CDR3 length: 12 residues. The CDR3 loop is CSAGDLAYEQYF. In DNA, the CDR3 is TGCAGCGCCGGGGATCTAGCATACGAGCAGTACTTC.

This chain links TRBV7-9 with TRBJ2-1, with 11 bases lining up with TRBD2. This CDR3 is 14 amino acids long. J gave up 7 bases and V 6 bases, and 5 bases lay outside the gene matches. Germline V gives CDR1 SEHNR, CDR2 FQNEAQ (reference sequence). In DNA form, the CDR3 reads TGTGCCAGCAGTTCGACTAGCGGGGTTAATGAGCAGTTCTTC. Amino acids: CASSSTSGVNEQFF.

The V gene is TRBV10-3, the J gene TRBJ2-3, with no clear D. The germline CDR1 and CDR2 sequences are ENHRY and SYGVKD. This CDR3 contains 13 residues. V lost 4 bases and J lost 1, with 6 bases in between. The CDR3 nucleotides read TGTGCCATCAGTGGGGCAGGCACAGATACGCAGTATTTT. Translating it yields CAISGAGTDTQYF.

This clonotype was found a few times. V usage is TRBV6-6 and J usage is TRBJ2-3, with D unclear. Germline V gives CDR1 MNHNY, CDR2 SVGAGI (reference sequence). The CDR3 spans 12 residues. V was trimmed by 0 bases and J by 5 bases, leaving 3 bases between them. This CDR3 is CASSYSEDTQYF. In DNA, the CDR3 is TGTGCCAGCAGTTACTCGGAAGATACGCAGTATTTT.

This clonotype occurred many times. The rearrangement uses TRBV7-3 and TRBJ2-7; 9 bases are a match to TRBD1. After removal of 0 bases from V and 5 bases from J, the junction contained 5 bases not matched to a gene. The CDR3 loop spans 15 amino acids. Germline V gene lookup returns CDR1 SGHTA and CDR2 FQGTGA. CDR3: CASSLTTGGINEQYF. CDR3 DNA: TGTGCCAGCAGCTTAACAACAGGGGGCATCAACGAGCAGTACTTC.

CDR3 nucleotides: TGCAGTGCTGCGCCTGGGACAGGGAGGGGAGCTGAAGCTTTCTTT. Translation: CSAAPGTGRGAEAFF. The chain combines TRBV20-1 with TRBJ1-1; 9 bases are shared with TRBD1. The CDR3 runs to 15 residues. The V and J ends lost 5 bases and 6 bases, in that order; junction bases with no gene match: 13. Germline V CDR1 and CDR2: DFQATT, SNEGSKA (reference sequence).

This clonotype turned up a few times. The chain carries TRBV24-1 and TRBJ2-5; D is uncertain. Germline V gives CDR1 KGHDR, CDR2 SFDVKD. The CDR3 is 13 amino acids. The V gene lost 4 bases and the J gene lost 0 bases, with 5 bases spanning the gap. CDR3 in DNA: TGTGCCACCAGTGACCGGTACCAAGAGACCCAGTACTTC. It encodes CATSDRYQETQYF.

This sequence joins TRBV12-3 or TRBV12-4 and TRBJ1-1; TRBD1 matches at 7 bases. The ends lost 5 bases at V and 0 bases at J; junction bases unmatched: 3. The CDR3 consists of 14 residues. The CDR3 nucleotides are TGTGCCAGCAGTATGGGGACAGTGAACACTGAAGCTTTCTTT. Its protein product is CASSMGTVNTEAFF.

In this sample, this clonotype turned up a few times. V is TRBV5-1 and J is TRBJ2-7; D might be TRBD2 (6 bases). The CDR3 extends over 15 amino acids. The germline CDR1 and CDR2 sequences are SGHRS and YFSETQ. V was trimmed by 7 bases and J by 0 bases, leaving 17 bases between them. Here the CDR3 DNA reads TGCGCCAGCCGACTTCTTAGCGGTGTCTCCTACGAGCAGTACTTC. Amino acid sequence: CASRLLSGVSYEQYF. Filled out from reference TRBV5-1 and TRBJ2-7, the complete variable domain reads KAGVTQTPRYLIKTRGQQVTLSCSPISGHRSVSWYQQTPGQGLQFLFEYFSETQRNKGNFPGRFSGRQFSNSRSEMNVSTLELGDSALYLCASRLLSGVSYEQYFGPGTRLTVT.